This T cell receptor (beta chain) was captured by sequencing in a study of blood T cell repertoires in COVID-19 (dated by TCRdb to the early 2020s). For the wider study: The collaborator samples originated in the United States, Italy and Spain and spanned the acute and convalescent phases of COVID-19. The material from the prospective study consisted of cDNA or gDNA derived from T cells, B-cell-depleted T cells, or PBMCs. HLA class I and class II types, where available, came from metadata supplied by the sample provider rather than from assay-based typing. The samples were drawn from two sources: the first 160 participants of the ongoing ImmuneRACE study, and 1,000 to 1,500 subjects contributed by 6 global collaborators. Subjects who had been exposed to COVID-19, were actively infected with it, or had recovered from it provided the deeply sampled blood TCRbeta repertoires that made up the dataset. The repertoires were released in a freely available public database meant as a resource for research on the immune response to SARS-CoV-2. The sample metadata nearly always contained a de-identified subject ID, COVID-19 status, age in years and sex.

Turning to this clone: It has no known antigen specificity. No base quality information exists; no much larger clone differs at one position.

Collaborating institutions collected whole blood in K2EDTA tubes following their own protocols. Collaborator samples were shipped for TCRbeta analysis as frozen whole blood, isolated PBMCs, or DNA extracted from either sample type. Looking up the germline V gene yields CDR1 SGDLS and CDR2 YYNGEE. Trimmed from V: 3 bases; trimmed from J: 2 bases; junction bases lacking a gene match: 2. The CDR3 measures 14 amino acids from cysteine to phenylalanine. Left in the record is the CDR3 DNA by itself, 42 bases read in frame from the first base. The immunoSEQ Assay, a bias-controlled multiplex PCR, was used to amplify TCRbeta CDR3 regions from genomic DNA. The source study handled its data this way. The number of nucleated cells in each sample was estimated from the amplification of reference gene primers within the assay. To quantify the absolute abundance of each unique TCRbeta CDR3 rearrangement, sequence reads were collapsed and filtered. For each sample, productive Simpson clonality was calculated as the square root of Simpson's diversity index over productive rearrangements. TCRdb carries this immuneACCESS record with in-frame sequences only. Its versions omit some clonotypes, under half of them owing to an unresolved V gene in the studies checked, with the rest unexplained. The V and J calls and clone size were taken over from that table, and D and trimming were inferred from the DNA. The sample table holds some 110,000 clones, of which about nine tenths were seen once. Of the sample, about 7.7% is held by the ten largest clones.

The research as a whole found: The quantity of clinical and demographic metadata differed by source and by participant and was supplied without curation.

Sequenced sample: peripheral blood. The chain joins TRBV9 to TRBJ1-5; 7 bases in between match TRBD1. The source is a human donor in a cohort sampled during active COVID-19. The CDR3 protein: CASSATGGNQPQHF. In nucleotides, the sequence is TGTGCCAGCAGCGCCACAGGGGGCAATCAGCCCCAGCATTTT.